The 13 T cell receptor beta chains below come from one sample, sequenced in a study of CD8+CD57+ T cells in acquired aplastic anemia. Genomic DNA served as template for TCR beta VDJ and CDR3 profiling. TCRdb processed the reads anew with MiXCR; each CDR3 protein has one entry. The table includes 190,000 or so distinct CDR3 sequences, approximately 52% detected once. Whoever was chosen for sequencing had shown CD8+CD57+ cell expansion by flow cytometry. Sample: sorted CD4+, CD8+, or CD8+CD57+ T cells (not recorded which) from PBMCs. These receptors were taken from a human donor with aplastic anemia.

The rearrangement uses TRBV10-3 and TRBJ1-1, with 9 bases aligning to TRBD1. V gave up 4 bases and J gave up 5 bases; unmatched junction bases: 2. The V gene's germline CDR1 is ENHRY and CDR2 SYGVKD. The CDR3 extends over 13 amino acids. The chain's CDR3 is CAISGGTGTEAFF. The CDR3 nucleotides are TGTGCCATCAGTGGGGGGACAGGGACTGAAGCTTTCTTT.

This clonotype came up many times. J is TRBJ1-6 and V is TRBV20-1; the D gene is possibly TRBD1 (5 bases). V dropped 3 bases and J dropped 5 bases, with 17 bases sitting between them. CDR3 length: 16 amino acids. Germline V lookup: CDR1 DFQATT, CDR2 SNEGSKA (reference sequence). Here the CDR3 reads CSARWPGDFDNSPLHF. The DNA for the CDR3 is TGCAGTGCTAGGTGGCCTGGGGACTTCGATAATTCACCCCTCCACTTT.

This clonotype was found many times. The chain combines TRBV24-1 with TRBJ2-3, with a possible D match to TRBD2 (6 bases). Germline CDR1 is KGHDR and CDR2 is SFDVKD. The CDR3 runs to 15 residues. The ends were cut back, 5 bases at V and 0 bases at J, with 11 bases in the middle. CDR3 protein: CATSGPGVSTDTQYF. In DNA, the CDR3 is TGTGCCACCAGTGGACCGGGGGTTAGCACAGATACGCAGTATTTT.

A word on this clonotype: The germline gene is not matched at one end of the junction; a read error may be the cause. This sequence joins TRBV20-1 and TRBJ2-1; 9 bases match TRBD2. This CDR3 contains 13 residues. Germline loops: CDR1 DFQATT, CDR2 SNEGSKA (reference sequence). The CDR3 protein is CSAWVAGVGKRSF. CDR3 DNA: TGCAGTGCTTGGGTAGCGGGAGTGGGGAAGCGGTCCTTC.

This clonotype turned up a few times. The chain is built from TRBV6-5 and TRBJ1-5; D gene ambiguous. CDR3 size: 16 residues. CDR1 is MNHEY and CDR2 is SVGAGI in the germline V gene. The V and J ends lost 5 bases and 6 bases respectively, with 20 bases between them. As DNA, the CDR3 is TGTGCCAGCAGTCACACTGGCGTAACGATGGCTCAGCCCCAGCATTTT. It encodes CASSHTGVTMAQPQHF.

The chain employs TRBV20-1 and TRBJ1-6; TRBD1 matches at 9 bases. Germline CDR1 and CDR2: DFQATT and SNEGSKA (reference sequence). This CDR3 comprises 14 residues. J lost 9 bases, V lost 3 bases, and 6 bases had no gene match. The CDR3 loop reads CSARRGQGTSPLHF. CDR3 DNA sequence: TGCAGTGCTAGGAGGGGACAGGGAACTTCACCCCTCCACTTT.

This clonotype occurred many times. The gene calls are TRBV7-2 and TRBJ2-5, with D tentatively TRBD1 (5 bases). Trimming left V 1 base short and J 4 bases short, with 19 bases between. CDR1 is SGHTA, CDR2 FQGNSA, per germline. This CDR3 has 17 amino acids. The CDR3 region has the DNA TGTGCCAGCAGCTTAGGATGGGGCGACGGTAACCTAGAGACCCAGTACTTC. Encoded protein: CASSLGWGDGNLETQYF.

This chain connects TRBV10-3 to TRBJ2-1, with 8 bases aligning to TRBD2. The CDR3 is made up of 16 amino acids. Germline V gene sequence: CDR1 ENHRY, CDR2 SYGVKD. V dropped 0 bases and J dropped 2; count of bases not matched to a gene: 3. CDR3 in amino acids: CAISESGGGPYNEQFF. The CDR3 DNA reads TGTGCCATCAGTGAGTCTGGCGGGGGGCCCTACAATGAGCAGTTCTTC.

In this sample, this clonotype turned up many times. The CDR3, as DNA: TGTGCCAGCAGTCAGAAGACAGGGGGCACGGAGACCCAGTACTTC. Translated: CASSQKTGGTETQYF. V gene TRBV5-4 combines with J gene TRBJ2-5, with 10 nucleotides matching TRBD1. The CDR3 length is 15 residues. The V gene's germline CDR1 is SGHNT and CDR2 YYREEE (reference sequence). Trimming at V came to 5 bases and at J to 5 bases, leaving 9 bases not matched to a gene.

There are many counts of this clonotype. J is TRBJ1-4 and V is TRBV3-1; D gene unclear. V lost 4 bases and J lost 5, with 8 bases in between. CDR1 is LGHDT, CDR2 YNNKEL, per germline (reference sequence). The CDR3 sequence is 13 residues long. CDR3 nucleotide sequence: TGTGCCAGCAGCCCCCGCGACAATGAAAAACTGTTTTTT. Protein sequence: CASSPRDNEKLFF.

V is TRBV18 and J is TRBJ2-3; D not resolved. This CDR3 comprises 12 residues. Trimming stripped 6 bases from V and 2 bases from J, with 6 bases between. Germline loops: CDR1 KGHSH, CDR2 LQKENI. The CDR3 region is CASSPTTDTQYF. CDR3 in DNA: TGTGCCAGCTCCCCTACCACAGATACGCAGTATTTT.

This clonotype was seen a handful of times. CDR3 bases: TGTGCCAGCAGGCCGCTGGGAGGCTACGAGCAGTACTTC. It specifies CASRPLGGYEQYF. This chain links TRBV2 with TRBJ2-7; D might be TRBD2 (6 bases). Trimming cost V 6 bases and J 3 bases, with 12 bases left between them. The CDR3 runs 13 residues. The V gene's germline CDR1 is SNHLY and CDR2 FYNNEI.

The CDR3 DNA sequence: TGTGCCAGTAAGGAAACAGGGAATTCACCCCTCCACTTT. Protein product: CASKETGNSPLHF. The chain combines TRBV19 with TRBJ1-6; weak D call: TRBD1 (6 bases). Germline CDR1 reads LNHDA; CDR2 reads SQIVND (reference sequence). This CDR3 has 13 amino acids. V lost 7 bases, J lost 7 bases, and 11 bases lay in between.